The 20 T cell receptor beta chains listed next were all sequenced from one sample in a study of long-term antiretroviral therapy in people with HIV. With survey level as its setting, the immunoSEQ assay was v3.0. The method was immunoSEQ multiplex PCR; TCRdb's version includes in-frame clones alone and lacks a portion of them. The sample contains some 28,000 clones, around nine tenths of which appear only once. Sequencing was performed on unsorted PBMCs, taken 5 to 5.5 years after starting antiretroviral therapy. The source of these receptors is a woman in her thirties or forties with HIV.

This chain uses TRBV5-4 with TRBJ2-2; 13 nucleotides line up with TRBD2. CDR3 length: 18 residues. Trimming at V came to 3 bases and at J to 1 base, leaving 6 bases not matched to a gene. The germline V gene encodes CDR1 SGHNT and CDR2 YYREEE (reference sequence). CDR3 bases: TGTGCCAGCAGCTCCGGGACTAGCGGGATGATGAACACCGGGGAGCTGTTTTTT. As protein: CASSSGTSGMMNTGELFF.

The CDR3 nucleotides read TGCGCCAGCAGCCAAGACTGGGACAGAGCCTACGAGCAGTACTTC. It yields the protein CASSQDWDRAYEQYF. This chain connects TRBV4-1 to TRBJ2-5; 7 bases are shared with TRBD1. TRBJ2-7 matches the DNA end more closely, so the J call is doubtful. The CDR3 sequence is 15 residues long. Germline V gives CDR1 MGHRA, CDR2 YSYEKL.

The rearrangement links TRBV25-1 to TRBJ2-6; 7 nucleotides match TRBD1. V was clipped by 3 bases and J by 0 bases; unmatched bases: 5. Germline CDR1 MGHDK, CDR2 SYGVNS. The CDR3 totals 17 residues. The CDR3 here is CASSDPDRSSGANVLTF. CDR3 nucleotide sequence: TGTGCCAGCAGTGACCCGGACAGGTCCTCTGGGGCCAACGTCCTGACTTTC. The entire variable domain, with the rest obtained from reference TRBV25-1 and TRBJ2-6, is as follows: EADIYQTPRYLVIGTGKKITLECSQTMGHDKMYWYQQDPGMELHLIHYSYGVNSTEKGDLSSESTVSRIRTEHFPLTLESARPSHTSQYLCASSDPDRSSGANVLTFGAGSRLTVL.

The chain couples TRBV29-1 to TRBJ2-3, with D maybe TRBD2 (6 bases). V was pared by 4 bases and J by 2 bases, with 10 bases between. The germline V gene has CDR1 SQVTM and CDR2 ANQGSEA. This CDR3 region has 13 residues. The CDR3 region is CSVARDHTDTQYF. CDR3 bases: TGCAGCGTTGCGCGGGACCACACAGATACGCAGTATTTT.

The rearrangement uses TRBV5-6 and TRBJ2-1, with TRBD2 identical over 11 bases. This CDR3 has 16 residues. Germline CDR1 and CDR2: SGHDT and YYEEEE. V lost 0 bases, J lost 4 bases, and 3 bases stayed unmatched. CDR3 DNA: TGTGCCAGCAGCTTGGCAACTAGCGGGAGATACAATGAGCAGTTCTTC. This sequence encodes CASSLATSGRYNEQFF.

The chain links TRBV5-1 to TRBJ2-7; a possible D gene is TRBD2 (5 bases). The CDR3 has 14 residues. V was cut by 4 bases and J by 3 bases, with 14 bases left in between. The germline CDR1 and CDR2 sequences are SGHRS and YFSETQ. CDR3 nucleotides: TGCGCCAGCAGCCCAGCCGGGGTGGGCTACGAGCAGTACTTC. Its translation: CASSPAGVGYEQYF. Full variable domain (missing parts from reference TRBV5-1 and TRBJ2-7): KAGVTQTPRYLIKTRGQQVTLSCSPISGHRSVSWYQQTPGQGLQFLFEYFSETQRNKGNFPGRFSGRQFSNSRSEMNVSTLELGDSALYLCASSPAGVGYEQYFGPGTRLTVT.

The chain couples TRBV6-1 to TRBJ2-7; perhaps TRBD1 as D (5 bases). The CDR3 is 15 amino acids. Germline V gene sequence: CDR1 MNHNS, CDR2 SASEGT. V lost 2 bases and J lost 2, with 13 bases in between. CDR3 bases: TGTGCCAGCAGTGAAAAGGTGGTAGGGGCCTACGAGCAGTACTTC. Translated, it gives CASSEKVVGAYEQYF.

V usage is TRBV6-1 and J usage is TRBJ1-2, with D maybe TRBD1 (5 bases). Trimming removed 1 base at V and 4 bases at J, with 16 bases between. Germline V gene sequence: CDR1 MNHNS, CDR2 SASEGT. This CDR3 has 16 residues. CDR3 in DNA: TGTGCCAGCAGTGAAGTGGGGGTCGCCTCCTCCTATGGCTACACCTTC. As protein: CASSEVGVASSYGYTF.

This CDR3 reads CASTPGPQADTQYF. CDR3 DNA: TGTGCCAGCACCCCGGGCCCCCAAGCAGATACGCAGTATTTT. The V call is TRBV6-6, the J call TRBJ2-3, with D unclear. Deletions cut 7 bases from V and 4 bases from J, with 15 bases between. The CDR3 length is 14 residues. Germline V lookup: CDR1 MNHNY, CDR2 SVGAGI (reference sequence).

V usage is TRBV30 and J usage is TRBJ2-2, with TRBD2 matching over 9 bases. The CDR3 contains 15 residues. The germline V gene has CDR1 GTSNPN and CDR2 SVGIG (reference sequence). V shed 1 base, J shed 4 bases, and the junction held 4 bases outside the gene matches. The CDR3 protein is CAWSGAGGLTGELFF. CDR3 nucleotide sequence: TGTGCCTGGAGTGGAGCGGGGGGTCTCACCGGGGAGCTGTTTTTT. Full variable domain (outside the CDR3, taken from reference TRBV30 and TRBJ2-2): SQTIHQWPATLVQPVGSPLSLECTVEGTSNPNLYWYRQAAGRGLQLLFYSVGIGQISSEVPQNLSASRPQDRQFILSSKKLLLSDSGFYLCAWSGAGGLTGELFFGEGSRLTVL.

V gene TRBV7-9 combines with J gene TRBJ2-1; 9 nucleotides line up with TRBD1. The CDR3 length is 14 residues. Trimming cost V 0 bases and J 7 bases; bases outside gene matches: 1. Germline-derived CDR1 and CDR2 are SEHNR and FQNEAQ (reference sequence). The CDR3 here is CASSLAGQGNEQFF. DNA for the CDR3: TGTGCCAGCAGCTTAGCGGGACAGGGTAATGAGCAGTTCTTC.

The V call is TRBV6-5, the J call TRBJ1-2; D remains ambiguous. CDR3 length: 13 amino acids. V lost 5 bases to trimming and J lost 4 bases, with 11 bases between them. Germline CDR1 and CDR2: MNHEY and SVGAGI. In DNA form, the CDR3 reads TGTGCCAGCAGTCCCGACATATTCTATGGCTACACCTTC. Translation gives CASSPDIFYGYTF.

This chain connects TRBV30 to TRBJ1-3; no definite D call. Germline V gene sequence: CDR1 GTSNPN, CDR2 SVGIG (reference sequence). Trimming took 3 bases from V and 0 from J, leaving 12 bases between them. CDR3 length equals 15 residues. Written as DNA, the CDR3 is TGTGCCTGGAGGTGGGCCGATATCTCTGGAAACACCATATATTTT. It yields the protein CAWRWADISGNTIYF.

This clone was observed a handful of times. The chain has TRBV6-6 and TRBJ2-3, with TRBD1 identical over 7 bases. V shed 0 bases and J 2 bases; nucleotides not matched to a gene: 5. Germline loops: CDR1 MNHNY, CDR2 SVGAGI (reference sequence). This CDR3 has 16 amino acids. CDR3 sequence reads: CASSYSGQLITDTQYF. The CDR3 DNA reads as TGTGCCAGCAGTTACTCGGGACAGCTTATCACAGATACGCAGTATTTT.

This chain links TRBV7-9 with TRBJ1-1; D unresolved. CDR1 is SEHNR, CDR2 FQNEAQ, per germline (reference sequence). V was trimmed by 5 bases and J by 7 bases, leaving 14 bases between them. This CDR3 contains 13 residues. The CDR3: CASSPKGDLEAFF. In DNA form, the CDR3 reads TGTGCCAGCAGCCCCAAGGGAGACCTTGAAGCTTTCTTT.

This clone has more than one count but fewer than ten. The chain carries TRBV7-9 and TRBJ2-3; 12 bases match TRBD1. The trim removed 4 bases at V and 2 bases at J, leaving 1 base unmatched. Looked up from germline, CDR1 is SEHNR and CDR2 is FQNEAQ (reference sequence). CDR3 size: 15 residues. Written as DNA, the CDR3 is TGTGCCAGCAGCTCGGGACAGGGGGCCACAGATACGCAGTATTTT. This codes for CASSSGQGATDTQYF.

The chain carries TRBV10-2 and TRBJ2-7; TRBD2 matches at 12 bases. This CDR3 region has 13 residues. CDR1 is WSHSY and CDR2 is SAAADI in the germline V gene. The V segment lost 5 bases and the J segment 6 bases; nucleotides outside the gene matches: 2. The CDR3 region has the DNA TGCGCCAGCAGTAAGGGACTAGCGGGCGAGCAGTACTTC. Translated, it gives CASSKGLAGEQYF.

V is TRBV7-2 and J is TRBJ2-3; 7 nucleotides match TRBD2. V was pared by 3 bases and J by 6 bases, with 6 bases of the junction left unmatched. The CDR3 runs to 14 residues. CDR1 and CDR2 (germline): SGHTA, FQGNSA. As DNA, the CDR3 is TGTGCCAGCAGCTTCTCGGGGGGAGGGGATACGCAGTATTTT. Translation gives CASSFSGGGDTQYF.

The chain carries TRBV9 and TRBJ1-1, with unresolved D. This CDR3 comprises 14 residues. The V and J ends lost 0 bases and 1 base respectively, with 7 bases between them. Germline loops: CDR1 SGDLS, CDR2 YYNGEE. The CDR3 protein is CASSVGSGNTEAFF. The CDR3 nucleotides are TGTGCCAGCAGCGTAGGTAGTGGGAACACTGAAGCTTTCTTT.

CDR3 DNA: TGTGCCAGCAGCGACAGGGGAATCCACACCGGGGAGCTGTTTTTT. This codes for CASSDRGIHTGELFF. The gene calls are TRBV7-9 and TRBJ2-2; 8 bases fit TRBD1. The CDR3 runs to 15 residues. Germline V gives CDR1 SEHNR, CDR2 FQNEAQ (reference sequence). J gave up 3 bases and V 5 bases, and 5 bases lay outside the gene matches. Complete variable domain (other parts from reference TRBV7-9 and TRBJ2-2): DTGVSQNPRHKITKRGQNVTFRCDPISEHNRLYWYRQTLGQGPEFLTYFQNEAQLEKSRLLSDRFSAERPKGSFSTLEIQRTEQGDSAMYLCASSDRGIHTGELFFGEGSRLTVL.